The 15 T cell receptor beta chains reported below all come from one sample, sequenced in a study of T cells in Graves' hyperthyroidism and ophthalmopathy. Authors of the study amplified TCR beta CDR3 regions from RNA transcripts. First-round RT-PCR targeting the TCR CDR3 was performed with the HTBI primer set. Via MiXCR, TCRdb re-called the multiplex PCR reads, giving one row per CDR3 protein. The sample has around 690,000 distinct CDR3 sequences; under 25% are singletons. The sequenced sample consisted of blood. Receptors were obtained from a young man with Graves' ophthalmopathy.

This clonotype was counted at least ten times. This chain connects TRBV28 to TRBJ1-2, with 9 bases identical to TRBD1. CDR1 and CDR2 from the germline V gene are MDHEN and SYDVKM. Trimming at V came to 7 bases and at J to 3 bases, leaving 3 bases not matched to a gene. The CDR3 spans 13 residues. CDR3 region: CASKQGADYGYTF. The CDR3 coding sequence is TGTGCCAGCAAACAGGGGGCAGACTATGGCTACACCTTC.

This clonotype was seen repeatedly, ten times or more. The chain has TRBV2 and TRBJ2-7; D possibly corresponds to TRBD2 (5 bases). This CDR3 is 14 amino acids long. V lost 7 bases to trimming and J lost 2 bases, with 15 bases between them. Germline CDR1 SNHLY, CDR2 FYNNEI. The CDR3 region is CASTPGESTYEQYF. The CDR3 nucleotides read TGTGCCAGCACCCCTGGGGAGAGTACCTACGAGCAGTACTTC.

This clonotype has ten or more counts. The chain's CDR3 is CASSYSVVSSYEQYF. The CDR3 coding sequence is TGTGCCAGCAGTTACTCGGTGGTTAGCTCCTACGAGCAGTACTTC. The chain carries TRBV6-6 and TRBJ2-7; D gene unclear. The CDR3 has 15 residues. V gave up 0 bases and J gave up 0 bases, with 9 bases separating them. Germline V gene data show CDR1 as MNHNY and CDR2 as SVGAGI (reference sequence).

CDR3 amino acids: CASSQDTLNTEAFF. In nucleotides, the CDR3 is TGTGCCAGCAGCCAGGACACGCTGAACACTGAAGCTTTCTTT. This sequence joins TRBV27 and TRBJ1-1; D possibly corresponds to TRBD1 (5 bases). The CDR3 has 14 amino acids. Germline values: CDR1 MNHEY, CDR2 SMNVEV (reference sequence). Trimming cost V 6 bases and J 0 bases, with 11 bases left between them.

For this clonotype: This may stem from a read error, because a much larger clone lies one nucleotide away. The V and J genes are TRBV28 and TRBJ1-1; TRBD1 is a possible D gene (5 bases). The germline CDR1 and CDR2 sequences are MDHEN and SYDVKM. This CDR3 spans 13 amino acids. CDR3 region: CASSLFGGTEALF. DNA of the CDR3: TGTGCCAGCAGCCTTTTCGGTGGGACTGAAGCTCTCTTT. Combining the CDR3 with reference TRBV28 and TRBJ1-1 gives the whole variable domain DVKVTQSSRYLVKRTGEKVFLECVQDMDHENMFWYRQDPGLGLRLIYFSYDVKMKEKGDIPEGYSVSREKKERFSLILESASTNQTSMYLCASSLFGGTEALFGQGTRLTVV.

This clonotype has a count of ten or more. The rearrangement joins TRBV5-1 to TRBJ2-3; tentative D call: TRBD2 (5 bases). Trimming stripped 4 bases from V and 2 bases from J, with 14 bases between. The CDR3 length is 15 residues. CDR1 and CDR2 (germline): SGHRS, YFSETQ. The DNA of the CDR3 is TGCGCCAGCAGCCCTCGGTTCGGGATCACAGATACGCAGTATTTT. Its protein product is CASSPRFGITDTQYF.

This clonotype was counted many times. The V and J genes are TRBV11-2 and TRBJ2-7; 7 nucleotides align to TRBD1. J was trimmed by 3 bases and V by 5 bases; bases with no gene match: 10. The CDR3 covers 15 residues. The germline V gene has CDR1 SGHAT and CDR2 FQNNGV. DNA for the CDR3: TGTGCCAGCAGCGCCATCCGGGACAGTGGCTACGAGCAGTACTTC. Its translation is CASSAIRDSGYEQYF. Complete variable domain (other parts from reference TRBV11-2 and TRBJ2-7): EAGVAQSPRYKIIEKRQSVAFWCNPISGHATLYWYQQILGQGPKLLIQFQNNGVVDDSQLPKDRFSAERLKGVDSTLKIQPAKLEDSAVYLCASSAIRDSGYEQYFGPGTRLTVT.

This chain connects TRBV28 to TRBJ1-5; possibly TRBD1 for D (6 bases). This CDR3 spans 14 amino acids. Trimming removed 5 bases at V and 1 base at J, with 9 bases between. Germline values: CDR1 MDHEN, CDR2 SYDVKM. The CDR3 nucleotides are TGTGCCAGCAGTGGACAGTTCAGCAATCAGCCCCAGCATTTT. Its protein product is CASSGQFSNQPQHF.

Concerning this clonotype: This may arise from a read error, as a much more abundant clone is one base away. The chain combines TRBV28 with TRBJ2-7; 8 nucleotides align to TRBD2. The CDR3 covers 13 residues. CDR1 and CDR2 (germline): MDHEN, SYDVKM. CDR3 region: CANSLAGVYEQYF. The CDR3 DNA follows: TGTGCCAACAGTCTAGCGGGTGTCTACGAGCAGTACTTC.

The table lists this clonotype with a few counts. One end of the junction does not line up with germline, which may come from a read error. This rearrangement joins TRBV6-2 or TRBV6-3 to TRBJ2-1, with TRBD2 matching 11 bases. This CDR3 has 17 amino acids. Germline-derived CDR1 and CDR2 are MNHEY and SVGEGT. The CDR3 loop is CASSHSTSGKRNNEQFF. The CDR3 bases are TGTGCCAGCAGTCACTCGACTAGCGGGAAAAGAAACAATGAGCAGTTCTTC.

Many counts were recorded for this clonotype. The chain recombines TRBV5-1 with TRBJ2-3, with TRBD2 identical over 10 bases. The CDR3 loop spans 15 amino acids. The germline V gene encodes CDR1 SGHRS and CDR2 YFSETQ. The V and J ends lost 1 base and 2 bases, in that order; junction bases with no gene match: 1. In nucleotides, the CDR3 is TGCGCCAGCAGCTTGACTAGCGGGGTCACAGATACGCAGTATTTT. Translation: CASSLTSGVTDTQYF.

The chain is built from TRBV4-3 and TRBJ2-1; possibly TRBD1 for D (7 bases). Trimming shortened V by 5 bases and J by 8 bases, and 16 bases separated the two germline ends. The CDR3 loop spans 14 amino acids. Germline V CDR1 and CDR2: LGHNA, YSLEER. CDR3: CASSNQGGSHEQFF. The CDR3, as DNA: TGCGCCAGCAGCAACCAGGGGGGATCCCATGAGCAGTTCTTC.

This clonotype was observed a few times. This chain's CDR3 is CASMVSVSPYEQYF. The CDR3 bases are TGTGCCAGCATGGTGTCGGTCTCCCCCTACGAGCAGTACTTC. The chain has TRBV28 and TRBJ2-7; D is uncertain. The V and J ends lost 7 bases and 2 bases respectively, with 15 bases between them. This CDR3 is 14 amino acids long. From germline, CDR1 is MDHEN and CDR2 SYDVKM.

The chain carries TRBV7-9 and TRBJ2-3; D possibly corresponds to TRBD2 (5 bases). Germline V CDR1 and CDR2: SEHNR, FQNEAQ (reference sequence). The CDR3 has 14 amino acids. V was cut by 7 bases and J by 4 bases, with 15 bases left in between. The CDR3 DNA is TGTGCCAGCACCCCTCGAGGGATTGCAGATACGCAGTATTTT. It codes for CASTPRGIADTQYF.

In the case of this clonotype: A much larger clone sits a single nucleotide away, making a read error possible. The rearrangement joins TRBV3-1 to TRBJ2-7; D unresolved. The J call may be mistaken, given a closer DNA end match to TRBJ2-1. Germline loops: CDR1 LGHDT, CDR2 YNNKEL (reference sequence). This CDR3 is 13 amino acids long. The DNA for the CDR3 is TGTGCCAGCAGCCAAGGACGGGCCTACGAGCAGTTCTTC. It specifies CASSQGRAYEQFF.